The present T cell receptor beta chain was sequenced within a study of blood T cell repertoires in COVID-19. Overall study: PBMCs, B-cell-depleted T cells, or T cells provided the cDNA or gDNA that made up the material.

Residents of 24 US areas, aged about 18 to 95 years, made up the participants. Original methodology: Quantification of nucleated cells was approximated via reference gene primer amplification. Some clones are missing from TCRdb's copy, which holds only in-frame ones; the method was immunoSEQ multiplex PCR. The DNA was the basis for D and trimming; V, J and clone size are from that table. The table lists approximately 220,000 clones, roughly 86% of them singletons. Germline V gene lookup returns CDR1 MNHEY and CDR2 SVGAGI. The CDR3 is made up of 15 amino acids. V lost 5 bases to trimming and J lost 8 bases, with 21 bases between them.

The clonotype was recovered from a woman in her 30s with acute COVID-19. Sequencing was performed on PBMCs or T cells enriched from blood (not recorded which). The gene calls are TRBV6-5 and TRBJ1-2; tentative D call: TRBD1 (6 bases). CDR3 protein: CASSPSRGAERGYTF. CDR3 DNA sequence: TGTGCCAGCAGTCCTTCGCGGGGGGCCGAGAGAGGCTACACCTTC.